This passage covers 22 T cell receptor beta chains from one sample sequenced in a study of cytomegalovirus exposure and HLA in healthy donors. Primers: 60 Vbeta forward and 13 Jbeta reverse. Assay: immunoSEQ multiplex PCR; the TCRdb copy retains only in-frame clones and omits some. The sample contains about 130,000 clones, about four fifths of which appear only once. Sequenced sample: PBMCs. Receptor source: a young man in good health and CMV-seronegative.

The chain uses TRBV9 and TRBJ2-2; a possible D gene is TRBD2 (5 bases). In germline, CDR1 is SGDLS, CDR2 YYNGEE. The germline V and J ends were trimmed by 0 bases and 1 base, with 10 bases remaining between them. CDR3 length: 16 residues. The CDR3 region has the DNA TGTGCCAGCAGCGTAGCCGTCGGGGTGAACACCGGGGAGCTGTTTTTT. Its translation is CASSVAVGVNTGELFF. The variable domain in full, completed from reference TRBV9 and TRBJ2-2, reads DSGVTQTPKHLITATGQRVTLRCSPRSGDLSVYWYQQSLDQGLQFLIQYYNGEERAKGNILERFSAQQFPDLHSELNLSSLELGDSALYFCASSVAVGVNTGELFFGEGSRLTVL.

This sequence joins TRBV10-2 and TRBJ1-1, with a possible D match to TRBD1 (6 bases). Looked up from germline, CDR1 is WSHSY and CDR2 is SAAADI. The CDR3 length is 14 residues. V was cut by 2 bases and J by 8 bases, with 15 bases left in between. The CDR3: CASSEVRGLYEAFF. The CDR3 region has the DNA TGCGCCAGCAGTGAGGTGCGGGGGCTGTACGAAGCTTTCTTT.

The CDR3 loop reads CASSHLGGEGYTF. For the CDR3, the DNA is TGTGCCAGCAGCCATCTGGGGGGTGAGGGCTACACCTTC. V usage is TRBV5-8 and J usage is TRBJ1-2, with D possibly TRBD1 on 5 matching bases. Trimming took 4 bases from V and 8 from J, leaving 15 bases between them. The CDR3 is made up of 13 amino acids. Germline loops: CDR1 SGHTS, CDR2 YDEGEE.

CDR3 loop: CATRQGLNTIYF. The DNA for the CDR3 is TGTGCCACGCGACAGGGTCTTAACACCATATATTTT. V and J are TRBV19 and TRBJ1-3, with 7 bases lining up with TRBD1. Germline CDR1 LNHDA, CDR2 SQIVND (reference sequence). V was pared by 10 bases and J by 7 bases, with 7 bases of the junction left unmatched. This CDR3 spans 12 amino acids. The whole variable domain, remainder taken from reference TRBV19 and TRBJ1-3, is DGGITQSPKYLFRKEGQNVTLSCEQNLNHDAMYWYRQDPGQGLRLIYYSQIVNDFQKGDIAEGYSVSREKKESFPLTVTSAQKNPTAFYLCATRQGLNTIYFGEGSWLTVV.

This chain connects TRBV5-4 to TRBJ1-2; D is unresolved. Germline CDR1 is SGHNT and CDR2 is YYREEE (reference sequence). The CDR3 spans 16 residues. The V end was cut by 1 base, the J end by 4 bases, with 17 bases between. The CDR3 DNA follows: TGTGCCAGCAGCTTGATTAACACGGGGTTCACCTATGGCTACACCTTC. This encodes CASSLINTGFTYGYTF.

The chain uses TRBV27 and TRBJ1-2; D may be TRBD1 (6 bases). This CDR3 contains 14 residues. Trimming stripped 6 bases from V and 2 bases from J, with 13 bases between. The germline CDR1 and CDR2 sequences are MNHEY and SMNVEV (reference sequence). Here the CDR3 DNA reads TGTGCCAGCAGCCGGGACACATTAAACTATGGCTACACCTTC. Translating it yields CASSRDTLNYGYTF.

This rearrangement joins TRBV29-1 to TRBJ1-2; no clear D. The CDR3 runs 11 residues. V was trimmed by 7 bases and J by 7 bases, leaving 13 bases between them. Germline values: CDR1 SQVTM, CDR2 ANQGSEA. CDR3 coding DNA: TGCAGCGCTCACTCGGGGTCTGGCTACACCTTC. Its protein product is CSAHSGSGYTF.

The chain is built from TRBV5-5 and TRBJ1-5; D ambiguous. Germline CDR1 is SGHKS and CDR2 is YYEKEE (reference sequence). Deletions cut 6 bases from V and 2 bases from J, with 12 bases between. This CDR3 region has 14 residues. The CDR3 here is CASTPNGGNQPQHF. CDR3 sequence (DNA): TGTGCCAGCACCCCCAACGGGGGCAATCAGCCCCAGCATTTT.

V gene TRBV4-1 combines with J gene TRBJ2-1; 9 positions match TRBD1. The CDR3 runs to 15 residues. V lost 4 bases to trimming and J lost 6 bases; unmatched junction nucleotides: 7. Germline assignment: CDR1 MGHRA and CDR2 YSYEKL. CDR3 in DNA: TGCGCCAGCAGCCTTCGACAGGGGGATAGCAATGAGCAGTTCTTC. This translates into CASSLRQGDSNEQFF.

V is TRBV5-1 and J is TRBJ1-5; TRBD1 might be the D (6 bases). Germline V gene data show CDR1 as SGHRS and CDR2 as YFSETQ. This CDR3 contains 14 residues. V dropped 4 bases and J dropped 3 bases, with 11 bases sitting between them. The CDR3 is CASSLGQPNQPQHF. The CDR3 nucleotides are TGCGCCAGCAGCCTAGGACAGCCCAATCAGCCCCAGCATTTT. Full variable domain (outside the CDR3, taken from reference TRBV5-1 and TRBJ1-5): KAGVTQTPRYLIKTRGQQVTLSCSPISGHRSVSWYQQTPGQGLQFLFEYFSETQRNKGNFPGRFSGRQFSNSRSEMNVSTLELGDSALYLCASSLGQPNQPQHFGDGTRLSIL.

V and J are TRBV6-1 and TRBJ2-4, with TRBD2 identical over 8 bases. J gave up 8 bases and V 5 bases, and 8 bases lay outside the gene matches. The CDR3 is 14 amino acids. The germline gives CDR1 MNHNS, CDR2 SASEGT. CDR3 nucleotide sequence: TGTGCCAGCAGTCCGCGGGGGGCTGTTGACATTCAGTACTTC. It specifies CASSPRGAVDIQYF.

The chain joins TRBV2 to TRBJ2-7; D might be TRBD1 (5 bases). This CDR3 region has 14 residues. Trimming shortened V by 6 bases and J by 3 bases, and 15 bases separated the two germline ends. Per the germline V gene, CDR1 is SNHLY and CDR2 is FYNNEI. The CDR3 spells CASSPRRQFYEQYF. The CDR3 DNA reads TGTGCCAGCAGCCCCCGGCGACAGTTCTACGAGCAGTACTTC. Full variable domain (remainder filled in from reference TRBV2 and TRBJ2-7): EPEVTQTPSHQVTQMGQEVILRCVPISNHLYFYWYRQILGQKVEFLVSFYNNEISEKSEIFDDQFSVERPDGSNFTLKIRSTKLEDSAMYFCASSPRRQFYEQYFGPGTRLTVT.

The rearrangement links TRBV14 to TRBJ1-1, with D tentatively TRBD1 (5 bases). V was shortened by 2 bases and J by 7 bases, with 11 bases between the two germline ends. From germline, CDR1 is SGHDN and CDR2 FVKESK. The CDR3 spans 13 residues. DNA for the CDR3: TGTGCCAGCAGCCAAATACAGGCGCTTGAAGCTTTCTTT. As protein: CASSQIQALEAFF.

The chain is built from TRBV6-5 and TRBJ1-1, with TRBD1 identical over 7 bases. The CDR3 is 15 residues long. Germline V gene data show CDR1 as MNHEY and CDR2 as SVGAGI. V gave up 6 bases and J gave up 1 base; unmatched junction bases: 8. The chain's CDR3 is CASRPRQGSNTEAFF. In DNA, the CDR3 is TGTGCCAGCAGACCTAGACAGGGATCGAACACTGAAGCTTTCTTT.

V and J are TRBV5-1 and TRBJ2-7; 11 bases are a match to TRBD1. Germline-derived CDR1 and CDR2 are SGHRS and YFSETQ. V was pared by 5 bases and J by 6 bases, with 10 bases of the junction left unmatched. CDR3 length: 15 residues. The CDR3 DNA is TGCGCCAGCAGTGTCCCGGGACAGGGGGAGGTCGAGCAGTACTTC. It specifies CASSVPGQGEVEQYF.

The chain employs TRBV14 and TRBJ1-2; TRBD1 matches 7 bases. V shed 2 bases, J shed 4 bases, and the junction held 4 bases outside the gene matches. The CDR3 contains 14 residues. Per the germline V gene, CDR1 is SGHDN and CDR2 is FVKESK. CDR3 loop: CASSQRQGAYGYTF. DNA for the CDR3: TGTGCCAGCAGCCAAAGACAGGGCGCCTATGGCTACACCTTC.

V and J are TRBV5-6 and TRBJ2-7, with a possible D match to TRBD2 (6 bases). The CDR3 is 13 residues long. Between the trimmed V and J ends, which lost 0 bases and 4 bases, there was a span of 8 bases. The germline V gene has CDR1 SGHDT and CDR2 YYEEEE. The CDR3 region is CASSLAGRYEQYF. CDR3 DNA: TGTGCCAGCAGCTTGGCAGGGAGGTACGAGCAGTACTTC.

This sequence joins TRBV19 and TRBJ2-1, with D possibly TRBD1 on 5 matching bases. V dropped 5 bases and J dropped 10 bases, with 12 bases sitting between them. There are 12 residues in the CDR3. Germline V lookup: CDR1 LNHDA, CDR2 SQIVND (reference sequence). Written as DNA, the CDR3 is TGTGCCAGTAGTCCAACAGGATGGGAGCAGTTCTTC. This sequence encodes CASSPTGWEQFF.

This chain links TRBV4-3 with TRBJ2-3; 9 positions match TRBD1. V was pared by 5 bases and J by 2 bases, with 5 bases of the junction left unmatched. This CDR3 spans 15 amino acids. Per germline, CDR1 LGHNA and CDR2 YSLEER. The DNA for the CDR3 is TGCGCCAGCAGCTTAACAGGGGGCTTCACAGATACGCAGTATTTT. This translates into CASSLTGGFTDTQYF.

CDR3 coding DNA: TGTGCCAGCAGCCCAACCCGGGACAAGGGGACCCAGTACTTC. It yields the protein CASSPTRDKGTQYF. This chain joins TRBV9 and TRBJ2-5, with D possibly TRBD1 on 6 matching bases. The CDR3 has 14 amino acids. Germline V gives CDR1 SGDLS, CDR2 YYNGEE. The germline V and J ends were trimmed by 4 bases and 7 bases, with 17 bases remaining between them.

The chain combines TRBV15 with TRBJ1-5; D is undetermined. CDR1 is LNHNV, CDR2 YYDKDF, per germline (reference sequence). The CDR3 is made up of 14 amino acids. Trimming removed 5 bases at V and 7 bases at J, with 15 bases between. CDR3 nucleotide sequence: TGTGCCACCAGCCTAGGACGGGGTGGGCAGCCCCAGCATTTT. Protein sequence: CATSLGRGGQPQHF.

The chain joins TRBV5-1 to TRBJ1-2; no clear D. Germline V gene data show CDR1 as SGHRS and CDR2 as YFSETQ. This CDR3 has 13 residues. Deletions cut 4 bases from V and 6 bases from J, with 13 bases between. CDR3 amino acids: CASSTEGADGYTF. In DNA, the CDR3 is TGCGCCAGCAGCACCGAAGGAGCGGATGGCTACACCTTC.